This T cell receptor (beta chain) was recorded in a study of graft-versus-host responses after intestinal transplantation. Study information: Recipients were all induced with anti-thymocyte globulin, then given tacrolimus and steroids for 2 to 4 years. Broader study findings: High graft-versus-host to host-versus-graft clonal ratios were found in allografts of patients who had graft-donor T cell macrochimerism. Recipient marrow harbored GvH clones, some of which surfaced first in ileum or blood.

Trimming removed 7 bases from V and 5 bases from J, with 9 bases in between. This CDR3 spans 11 amino acids. Germline assignment: CDR1 LNHDA and CDR2 SQIVND (reference sequence). Note on this clone: Its antigen is as yet unknown.

Profiling relied on immunoSEQ multiplex PCR, and the TCRdb table lists in-frame clones only, not all of them. The data hold over 75,000 clones, with 85% to 90% observed a single time. The material was unstimulated CD4+ T cells sorted from spleen or lymph node cells, obtained before intestinal transplant. This clonotype originated in a human donor who received an intestinal transplant. This chain uses TRBV19 with TRBJ2-7, with D possibly being TRBD2 (6 bases). CDR3 sequence (DNA): TGTGCCAGTACAACGGGAGACGAGCAGTACTTC. It codes for CASTTGDEQYF.